The 20 T cell receptor beta chains given below trace back to one sample, sequenced in a study of OX40 agonist ivuxolimab in advanced cancers. Data came from immunoSEQ multiplex PCR; TCRdb stores just in-frame clones and leaves some out. The sample holds tens of thousands of clones; approximately 92% are singletons and the top ten take 0.19%. The source was CD4+ or CD8+ T cells sorted from blood, collected in a trial of the OX40 agonist ivuxolimab. The receptors were sampled from an adult with an advanced solid tumor such as melanoma, head and neck, liver or kidney cancer.

In this sample, this clone turned up a few times. This chain uses TRBV7-8 with TRBJ2-7; 9 nucleotides align to TRBD2. J gave up 6 bases and V 8 bases, and 17 bases lay outside the gene matches. The CDR3 spans 16 residues. Germline CDR1 reads SGHVS; CDR2 reads FQNEAQ. CDR3 DNA: TGTGCCAGCCAATCGGGGGGAGCGGGAGGAGTGTTCGAGCAGTACTTC. This translates into CASQSGGAGGVFEQYF.

The chain uses TRBV28 and TRBJ2-5; 11 positions match TRBD2. Matching the DNA end better, TRBJ2-7 makes the J call doubtful. Germline V gene sequence: CDR1 MDHEN, CDR2 SYDVKM. The CDR3 loop spans 14 amino acids. The CDR3, as DNA: TGTGCCAGCAGCCTTAGCGGGAGGGCCCACGAGCAGTACTTC. Protein product: CASSLSGRAHEQYF.

The rearrangement links TRBV5-4 to TRBJ2-3; D perhaps matches TRBD2 (6 bases). Germline CDR1 and CDR2: SGHNT and YYREEE (reference sequence). V lost 2 bases, J lost 1 base, and 17 bases lay in between. This CDR3 is 17 amino acids long. CDR3 sequence: CASSFAIFPGGTDTQYF. The CDR3 bases are TGTGCCAGCAGCTTCGCTATCTTCCCGGGGGGCACAGATACGCAGTATTTT. Full variable domain (rest looked up from reference TRBV5-4 and TRBJ2-3): ETGVTQSPTHLIKTRGQQVTLRCSSQSGHNTVSWYQQALGQGPQFIFQYYREEENGRGNFPPRFSGLQFPNYSSELNVNALELDDSALYLCASSFAIFPGGTDTQYFGPGTRLTVL.

The CDR3 loop reads CASSFSGGEQFF. The DNA for the CDR3 is TGTGCCAGCAGCTTTTCCGGCGGAGAGCAGTTCTTC. The chain recombines TRBV7-2 with TRBJ2-1, with D unclear. V shed 3 bases and J shed 10 bases, with 10 bases lying between them. CDR3 length: 12 amino acids. Germline V CDR1 and CDR2: SGHTA, FQGNSA.

This clone occurred once. The gene calls are TRBV6-5 and TRBJ1-2, with D perhaps matching TRBD1 (5 bases). V lost 5 bases and J 8 bases, leaving 18 bases between the germline ends. Germline CDR1 reads MNHEY; CDR2 reads SVGAGI. The CDR3 is made up of 14 amino acids. CDR3 sequence reads: CASSTPGGIGGYTF. As DNA, the CDR3 is TGTGCCAGCAGTACCCCGGGGGGGATTGGGGGCTACACCTTC.

The V call is TRBV5-4, the J call TRBJ1-6, with D hard to call. This CDR3 spans 14 amino acids. Per germline, CDR1 SGHNT and CDR2 YYREEE (reference sequence). Trimming stripped 4 bases from V and 8 bases from J, with 13 bases between. CDR3: CASSEGRRDSPLHF. The CDR3 coding sequence is TGTGCCAGCAGCGAGGGTAGACGAGATTCACCCCTCCACTTT.

The rearrangement joins TRBV5-1 to TRBJ1-4, with TRBD1 matching 7 bases. J was trimmed by 8 bases and V by 0 bases; bases with no gene match: 4. The germline V gene has CDR1 SGHRS and CDR2 YFSETQ. CDR3 size: 14 residues. CDR3 residues: CASSLGQGGEKLFF. CDR3 sequence (DNA): TGCGCCAGCAGCTTGGGACAGGGAGGAGAAAAACTGTTTTTT.

This chain connects TRBV30 to TRBJ2-5; the D gene is possibly TRBD2 (6 bases). Trimming left V 5 bases short and J 1 base short, with 14 bases between. Germline CDR1 and CDR2: GTSNPN and SVGIG (reference sequence). CDR3 size: 14 residues. In DNA form, the CDR3 reads TGTGCCTGGGAAGACCGGGACTCCCAAGAGACCCAGTACTTC. Residues: CAWEDRDSQETQYF.

The V gene is TRBV25-1, the J gene TRBJ2-7; TRBD1 matches at 8 bases. CDR1 and CDR2 (germline): MGHDK, SYGVNS. This CDR3 has 15 residues. V shed 1 base, J shed 6 bases, and the junction held 8 bases outside the gene matches. CDR3 amino acids: CASSECSQGACEQYF. The DNA for the CDR3 is TGTGCCAGCAGTGAATGTAGTCAGGGGGCTTGCGAGCAGTACTTC.

The rearrangement links TRBV19 to TRBJ2-3, with TRBD2 as a possible D gene (6 bases). The CDR3 runs to 13 residues. V was pared by 10 bases and J by 5 bases, with 16 bases between. Germline-derived CDR1 and CDR2 are LNHDA and SQIVND (reference sequence). CDR3 loop: CATQNGGRDTQYF. DNA for the CDR3: TGTGCCACCCAGAACGGGGGTAGAGATACGCAGTATTTT.

The rearrangement links TRBV2 to TRBJ1-1; 11 bases are shared with TRBD1. V lost 6 bases and J lost 6; bases outside the gene matches: 12. Germline CDR1 reads SNHLY; CDR2 reads FYNNEI. This CDR3 is 16 amino acids long. The CDR3 loop reads CASRSLGQGAQAEAFF. For the CDR3, the DNA is TGTGCCAGCAGATCCTTAGGACAGGGGGCGCAGGCTGAAGCTTTCTTT.

The table lists this clone with a few counts. This sequence joins TRBV18 and TRBJ2-1; D gene uncertain. Germline V gives CDR1 KGHSH, CDR2 LQKENI. V was shortened by 2 bases and J by 5 bases, with 7 bases between the two germline ends. The CDR3 is made up of 13 amino acids. CDR3 in amino acids: CASSPGSDNEQFF. Here the CDR3 DNA reads TGTGCCAGCTCACCAGGCAGCGACAATGAGCAGTTCTTC.

The CDR3 protein is CASSLVQGQETQYF. CDR3 in DNA: TGTGCCAGCAGCTTAGTACAGGGGCAAGAGACCCAGTACTTC. The rearrangement links TRBV11-2 to TRBJ2-5; 7 nucleotides agree with TRBD1. Trimming at V came to 1 base and at J to 2 bases, leaving 1 base not matched to a gene. The V gene's germline CDR1 is SGHAT and CDR2 FQNNGV. CDR3 length equals 14 residues.

V gene TRBV11-3 combines with J gene TRBJ2-1; 8 bases line up with TRBD1. V was clipped by 0 bases and J by 6 bases; unmatched bases: 7. CDR1 is SGHNT, CDR2 YENEEA, per germline. CDR3 length equals 16 residues. CDR3 nucleotides: TGTGCCAGCAGCTTAGATGCGAGGACAGGGATCAATGAGCAGTTCTTC. Its translation is CASSLDARTGINEQFF.

This chain links TRBV28 with TRBJ1-2, with a tentative D call TRBD1 (6 bases). This CDR3 has 11 amino acids. Germline V gene lookup returns CDR1 MDHEN and CDR2 SYDVKM. Trimming pared 5 bases from V and 8 bases from J, leaving 9 bases between. Here the CDR3 reads CASSTGIGYTF. The CDR3 nucleotides read TGTGCCAGCAGTACAGGGATCGGCTACACCTTC.

This sequence joins TRBV28 and TRBJ1-2, with D perhaps matching TRBD1 (5 bases). The V end lost 8 bases, the J end lost 8 bases, and 33 bases lay between the germline ends. The germline V gene encodes CDR1 MDHEN and CDR2 SYDVKM. CDR3 length: 18 amino acids. DNA for the CDR3: TGTGCCAGCGAAGGGGAAGGCAGGGCCGGTTTGTTTCTCGTGGGCTACACCTTC. This sequence encodes CASEGEGRAGLFLVGYTF.

The J gene is TRBJ1-1, the V gene TRBV28; D not certain. There are 15 residues in the CDR3. Germline assignment: CDR1 MDHEN and CDR2 SYDVKM. V was cut by 1 base and J by 0 bases, with 9 bases left in between. In DNA form, the CDR3 reads TGTGCCAGCAGTTTATTCAGTTTTCTGAACACTGAAGCTTTCTTT. Protein: CASSLFSFLNTEAFF.

The chain carries TRBV5-1 and TRBJ2-3; 8 nucleotides align to TRBD2. Germline V lookup: CDR1 SGHRS, CDR2 YFSETQ. V shed 2 bases, J shed 3 bases, and the junction held 2 bases outside the gene matches. The CDR3 covers 14 residues. The CDR3 nucleotides read TGCGCCAGCAGCTTTAGCGGGAAAACAGATACGCAGTATTTT. Protein sequence: CASSFSGKTDTQYF.

This clone was counted only a few times. This chain uses TRBV28 with TRBJ1-5; possibly TRBD1 for D (6 bases). CDR1 is MDHEN, CDR2 SYDVKM, per germline. Trimming removed 6 bases at V and 0 bases at J, with 15 bases between. This CDR3 is 16 amino acids long. CDR3 DNA sequence: TGTGCCAGCAGCCCCGGACAGTTCTATAGCAATCAGCCCCAGCATTTT. Translated, it gives CASSPGQFYSNQPQHF.

This clone was observed a handful of times. The CDR3 protein is CASRGGETQYF. The CDR3 DNA reads TGTGCCAGCCGGGGCGGAGAGACCCAGTACTTC. The chain recombines TRBV19 with TRBJ2-5; D is tentatively TRBD1 or TRBD2 (5 bases each). The V gene lost 9 bases and the J gene lost 4 bases, with 9 bases spanning the gap. Germline loops: CDR1 LNHDA, CDR2 SQIVND (reference sequence). There are 11 residues in the CDR3.